This TCR beta chain was identified in a study of spatial heterogeneity in lung cancer. Study at large: Donation came from over 60 patients with untreated early-stage non-small cell lung cancer.

The time point denotes: blood taken at disease recurrence. Unsorted whole RNA samples from tumor, nontumor lung or frozen PBMC were sequenced. This clonotype was seen many times. This beta chain is an off-target read within a library intended for alpha chains, so its frequency means little. With 6 bases clipped from V and 5 bases from J, the junction kept 6 bases outside the gene matches. This CDR3 region has 13 residues. The germline CDR1 and CDR2 sequences are SSHAT and FNYEAQ (reference sequence). The library protocol tagged each TCR cDNA with a unique molecular identifier. TCRdb reprocessed the 5' RACE reads with MiXCR, giving one entry per CDR3 protein. The sample lists 9,000 or so distinct CDR3 sequences, approximately 3.9% occurring once.

The V and J genes are TRBV7-7 and TRBJ2-5; 7 positions match TRBD1. This specimen was PBMCs, taken at recurrence. This receptor was identified in a female donor with early-stage non-small cell lung cancer. This CDR3 reads CASSPDRDETQYF. CDR3 in DNA: TGTGCCAGCAGTCCAGACAGGGACGAGACCCAGTACTTC.